Listed below are T cell receptor beta chains from one sample, sequenced in a study of T cell responses to AZD1222 COVID-19 vaccine. The table came from immunoSEQ multiplex PCR; TCRdb's copy has only in-frame clones and leaves some out. This table has tens of thousands of clones, approximately 83% appearing once. The sample in question was peripheral blood, obtained on day 0 of AZD1222 vaccination. The receptors derive from an adult in good health. The CDR3 runs from the conserved cysteine through the conserved F or W. Fields, in order: J gene, D gene, V gene, clone size, CDR3 DNA, CDR3 protein. The D gene is left open where the match is weak. Size is omitted from some rows. Given values are once, few, many or a class for expanded clones.

TRBJ1-6 | . | TRBV6-1 | . | TGTGCCAGCAGTGAAGCGAGGGGTGCCTTGAGCAATTCACCCCTCCACTTT | CASSEARGALSNSPLHF
TRBJ1-2 | . | TRBV28 | . | TGTGCCAGCAGTTTTGGAGCATATGGCTACACCTTC | CASSFGAYGYTF
TRBJ1-2 | . | TRBV3-1/TRBV3-2 | . | TGTGCCAGCAGCCTATACCTGACGCCAGGCCTCTATGGCTACACCTTC | CASSLYLTPGLYGYTF
TRBJ2-3 | TRBD1 | TRBV7-3 | . | TGTGCCAGCAGCCAATCAGGACAGGTTAATACGCAGTATTTT | CASSQSGQVNTQYF
TRBJ2-2 | . | TRBV6-5 | . | TGTGCCAGCAGTTTCGTGAAGGACACCGGGGAGCTGTTTTTT | CASSFVKDTGELFF
TRBJ1-2 | TRBD1 | TRBV7-9 | . | TGTGCCAGCAGCTCGGGACAGTTTAACTATGGCTACACCTTC | CASSSGQFNYGYTF
TRBJ2-3 | . | TRBV7-2 | . | TGTGCGAGCCTCCAGGGAAGTCACACAGATACGCAGTATTTT | CASLQGSHTDTQYF
TRBJ2-1 | TRBD1 | TRBV2 | . | TGTGCCAGCGGACAGGGGGGGGACCAGGGATTCAATGAGCAGTTCTTC | CASGQGGDQGFNEQFF
TRBJ2-2 | . | TRBV5-1 | . | TGCGCCAGCAGCTATGAAGACGAACCCGGGGAGCTGTTTTTT | CASSYEDEPGELFF
TRBJ1-1 | . | TRBV6-5 | . | TGTGCCAGCAGTTACGACCACTCGAACACTGAAGCTTTCTTT | CASSYDHSNTEAFF
TRBJ2-2 | . | TRBV11-3 | . | TGTGCCAGCAGCTTATCTCGAGACACCGGGGAGCTGTTTTTT | CASSLSRDTGELFF
TRBJ1-1 | TRBD1 | TRBV5-1 | . | TGCGCCAGCAGCTGGGGACAGGGGCAAAACACTGAAGCTTTCTTT | CASSWGQGQNTEAFF
TRBJ2-7 | . | TRBV28 | . | TGTGCCAGCGACGGGACATACGGGGAACACTACGAGCAGTACTTC | CASDGTYGEHYEQYF
TRBJ1-2 | . | TRBV6-5 | . | TGTGCCAACGGGACCCCGGGGAGCTATGGCTACACCTTC | CANGTPGSYGYTF
TRBJ2-6 | TRBD1 | TRBV4-3 | . | TGCGCCAGCAGCCAAGCAACAGGGGCTGGGGCCAACGTCCTGACTTTC | CASSQATGAGANVLTF
TRBJ1-2 | . | TRBV3-1/TRBV3-2 | . | TGTGCCAGCAGCCAAGAATTACAGTTCTATGGCTACACCTTC | CASSQELQFYGYTF
TRBJ2-1 | TRBD2 | TRBV27 | . | TGTGCCAGCAGTCCCGGGGGGACCCAAGCCTACAATGAGCAGTTCTTC | CASSPGGTQAYNEQFF
TRBJ1-4 | TRBD1 | TRBV6-5 | . | TGTGCCAGCAGTTGGCCGGGACAGGGTAATGAAAAACTGTTTTTT | CASSWPGQGNEKLFF
TRBJ1-1 | . | TRBV28 | . | TGTGTCCATAATTCGGCGGACAGACTTAACACTGAAGCTTTCTTT | CVHNSADRLNTEAFF
TRBJ2-7 | . | TRBV28 | . | TGTGCCAGCAGTCCTCCTTTCGACAGTTCTTACTCCTACGAGCAGTACTTC | CASSPPFDSSYSYEQYF
TRBJ2-2 | TRBD2 | TRBV11-3 | . | TGTGCCAGCAGCTCACTAGCGGGGGAGAACACCGGGGAGCTGTTTTTT | CASSSLAGENTGELFF
TRBJ2-7 | . | TRBV3-1/TRBV3-2 | once | TGTGCCAGCAGCCCCCCAGCGTCGTACGAGCAGTACTTC | CASSPPASYEQYF
TRBJ1-1 | TRBD1 | TRBV5-4 | . | TGTGCCAGCAGCCGACAGGGGGACACTGAAGCTTTCTTT | CASSRQGDTEAFF
TRBJ2-5 | . | TRBV11-1 | . | TGTGCCAGCAGCCTAAGTCCCCCAGAGACCCAGTACTTC | CASSLSPPETQYF
TRBJ1-2 | . | TRBV24-1 | . | TGTGCCACCAGTGATTTGGACAGGCCGTATGGCTACACCTTC | CATSDLDRPYGYTF